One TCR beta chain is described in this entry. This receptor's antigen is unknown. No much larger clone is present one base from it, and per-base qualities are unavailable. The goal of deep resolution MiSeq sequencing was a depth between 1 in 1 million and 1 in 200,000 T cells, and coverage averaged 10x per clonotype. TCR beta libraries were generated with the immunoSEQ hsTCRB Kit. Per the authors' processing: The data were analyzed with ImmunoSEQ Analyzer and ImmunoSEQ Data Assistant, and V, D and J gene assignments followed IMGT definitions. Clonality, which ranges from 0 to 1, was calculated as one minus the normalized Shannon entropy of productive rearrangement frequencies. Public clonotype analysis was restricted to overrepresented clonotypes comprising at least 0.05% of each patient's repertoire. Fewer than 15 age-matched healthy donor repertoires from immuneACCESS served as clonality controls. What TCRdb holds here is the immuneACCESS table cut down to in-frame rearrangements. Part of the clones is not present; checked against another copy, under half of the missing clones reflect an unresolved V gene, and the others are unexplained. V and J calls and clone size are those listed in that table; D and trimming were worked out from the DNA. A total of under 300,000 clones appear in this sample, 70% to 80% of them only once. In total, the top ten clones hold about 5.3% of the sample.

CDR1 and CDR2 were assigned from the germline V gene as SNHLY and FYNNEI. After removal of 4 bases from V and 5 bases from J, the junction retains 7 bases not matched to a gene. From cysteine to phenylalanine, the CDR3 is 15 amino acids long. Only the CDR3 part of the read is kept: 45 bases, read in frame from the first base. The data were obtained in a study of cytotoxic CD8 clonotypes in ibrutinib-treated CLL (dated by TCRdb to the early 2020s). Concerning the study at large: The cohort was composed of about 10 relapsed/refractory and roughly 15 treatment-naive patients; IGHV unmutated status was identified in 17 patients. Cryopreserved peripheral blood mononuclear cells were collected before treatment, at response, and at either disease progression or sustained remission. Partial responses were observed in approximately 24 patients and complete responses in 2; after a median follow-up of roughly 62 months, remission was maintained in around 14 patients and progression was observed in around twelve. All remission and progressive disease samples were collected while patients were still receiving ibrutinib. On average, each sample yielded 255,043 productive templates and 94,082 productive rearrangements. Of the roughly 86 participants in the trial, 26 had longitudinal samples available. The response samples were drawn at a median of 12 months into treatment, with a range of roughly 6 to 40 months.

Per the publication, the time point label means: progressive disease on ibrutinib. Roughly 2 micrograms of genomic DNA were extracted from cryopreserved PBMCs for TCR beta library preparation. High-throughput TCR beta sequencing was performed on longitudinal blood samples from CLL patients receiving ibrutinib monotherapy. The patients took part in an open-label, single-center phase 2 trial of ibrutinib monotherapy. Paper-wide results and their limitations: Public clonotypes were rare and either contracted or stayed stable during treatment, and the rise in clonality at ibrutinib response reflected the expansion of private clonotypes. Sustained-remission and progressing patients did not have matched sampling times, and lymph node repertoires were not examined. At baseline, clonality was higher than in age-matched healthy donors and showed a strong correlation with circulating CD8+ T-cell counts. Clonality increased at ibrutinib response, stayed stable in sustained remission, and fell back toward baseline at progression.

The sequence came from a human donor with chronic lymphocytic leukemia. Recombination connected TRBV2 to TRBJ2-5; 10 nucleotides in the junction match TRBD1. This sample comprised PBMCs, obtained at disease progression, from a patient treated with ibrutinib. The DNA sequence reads TGTGCCAGCAGTGTCAGACAGGGGGCGAGGGAGACCCAGTACTTC. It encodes CASSVRQGARETQYF. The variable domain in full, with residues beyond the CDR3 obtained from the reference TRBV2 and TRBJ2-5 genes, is EPEVTQTPSHQVTQMGQEVILRCVPISNHLYFYWYRQILGQKVEFLVSFYNNEISEKSEIFDDQFSVERPDGSNFTLKIRSTKLEDSAMYFCASSVRQGARETQYFGPGTRLLVL.